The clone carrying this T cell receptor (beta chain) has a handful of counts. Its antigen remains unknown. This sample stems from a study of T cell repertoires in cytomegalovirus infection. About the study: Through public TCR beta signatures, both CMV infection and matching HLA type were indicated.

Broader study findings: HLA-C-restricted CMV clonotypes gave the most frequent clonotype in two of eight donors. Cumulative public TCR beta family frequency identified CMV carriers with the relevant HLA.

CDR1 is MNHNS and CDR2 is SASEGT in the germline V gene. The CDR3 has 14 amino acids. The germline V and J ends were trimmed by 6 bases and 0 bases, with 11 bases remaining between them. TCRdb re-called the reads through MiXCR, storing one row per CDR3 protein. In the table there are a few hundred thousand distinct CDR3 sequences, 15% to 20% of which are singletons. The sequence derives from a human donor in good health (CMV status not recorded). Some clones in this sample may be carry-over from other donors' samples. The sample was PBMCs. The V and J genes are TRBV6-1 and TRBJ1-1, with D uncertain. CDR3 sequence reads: CASSKILMNTEAFF. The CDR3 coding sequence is TGTGCCAGCAGCAAAATACTTATGAACACTGAAGCTTTCTTT.